This T cell receptor (beta chain) was sequenced for a study of blood T cells in healthy people across ages. Per germline, CDR1 SQVTM and CDR2 ANQGSEA. V trimming: 6 bases; J trimming: 4 bases; junction bases outside the gene matches: 10. The CDR3 consists of 14 residues. Primers used in a second PCR of roughly 6 to 12 cycles were a sample-barcoded 5' primer and a J-beta primer mix. MiXCR, run by TCRdb on the 5' RACE reads, gives a single entry per CDR3 protein. The table shows about 690,000 distinct CDR3 sequences, with over 40% occurring only once. Drawn from each donor were 8.5 to 10 milliliters of peripheral blood.

Sequenced input: blood. V usage is TRBV29-1 and J usage is TRBJ2-5; 8 nucleotides match TRBD1. This TCR was sampled from an elderly man in good health. The CDR3 DNA follows: TGCAGCGTAGTAAGACAGGGGCACAGAGAGACCCAGTACTTC. This translates into CSVVRQGHRETQYF. The complete variable domain, with remaining parts taken from reference TRBV29-1 and TRBJ2-5, reads SAVISQKPSRDICQRGTSLTIQCQVDSQVTMMFWYRQQPGQSLTLIATANQGSEATYESGFVIDKFPISRPNLTFSTLTVSNMSPEDSSIYLCSVVRQGHRETQYFGPGTRLLVL.